This paragraph reports one TCR beta chain. Its specificity is unknown. The source of the sample is a study of cytomegalovirus exposure and HLA in healthy donors. General observations from the study: According to a later analysis, TCR clusters from the first cohort tended to co-occur in the approximately 130 validation repertoires. Researchers catalogued about 150 TCR beta chains as cytomegalovirus-associated.

J gave up 6 bases and V 4 bases, and 15 bases lay outside the gene matches. The CDR3 has 17 residues. Germline V CDR1 and CDR2: MNHEY, SMNVEV (reference sequence). The table came from immunoSEQ multiplex PCR; TCRdb's copy has only in-frame clones and leaves some out. Of 200,000 to 250,000 clones listed, under 95% are singletons. The sequence came from a woman younger than 35 in good health and CMV-seronegative. The material sequenced was PBMCs. The chain joins TRBV27 to TRBJ1-2, with 9 bases aligning to TRBD1. CDR3 in amino acids: CASSWTGTGWSFDGYTF. As DNA, the CDR3 is TGTGCCAGCAGTTGGACCGGGACAGGGTGGTCTTTCGATGGCTACACCTTC.